This is a list of T cell receptor beta chains from one sample in a study of cytomegalovirus exposure and HLA in healthy donors. Some clones are missing from TCRdb's copy, which holds only in-frame ones; the method was immunoSEQ multiplex PCR. The data hold about 150,000 clones, with approximately 81% observed a single time. Sequencing used PBMCs. These receptors came from a man younger than 35 in good health and CMV-seronegative. CDR3s include the opening cysteine and the closing phenylalanine or tryptophan. The D gene is left open where the match is weak. Size tells how often a clone was seen (once, few, many) or the class of an expanded clone, and some rows leave it out.

abundance	v_gene	d_gene	j_gene	CDR3nt	CDR3aa
-	TRBV2	TRBD2	TRBJ2-5	TGTGCCAGCAGTGGACTAGCGGGAGCAGAGACCCAGTACTTC	CASSGLAGAETQYF
-	TRBV7-9	-	TRBJ2-7	TGTTCCAGCAGCTTAGTCTCAGGGGCATACGAGCAGTACTTC	CSSSLVSGAYEQYF
few	TRBV6-6	-	TRBJ1-4	TGTGCCAGCAGTTACTCGGGCGACTGGAGGGAAAAACTGTTTTTT	CASSYSGDWREKLFF
-	TRBV6-1	TRBD2	TRBJ2-2	TGTGCCAGCAGTCAAGCCGACCTCTTGGTAGCGGGGAACACCGGGGAGCTGTTTTTT	CASSQADLLVAGNTGELFF
-	TRBV7-9	TRBD2	TRBJ2-2	TGTGCCAGCAGCGCCCCCTTAGCGGGAGTCGACACCGGGGAGCTGTTTTTT	CASSAPLAGVDTGELFF
-	TRBV6-5	-	TRBJ1-5	TGTGCCAGCAGTTCGTTCCGAGGCAATCAGCCCCAGCATTTT	CASSSFRGNQPQHF
-	TRBV28	TRBD2	TRBJ2-2	TGTGCCAGCAGTTTACTAGCGGGAGTCGCCGGGGAGCTGTTTTTT	CASSLLAGVAGELFF
-	TRBV7-2	-	TRBJ2-2	TGTGCCAGCAGCTTACAGGGAGGTCAAGGCACCGGGGAGCTGTTTTTT	CASSLQGGQGTGELFF
-	TRBV10-1	TRBD2	TRBJ2-5	TGCGCCAGCAGTGAGAATCGGGCTAGCGGCCTCGGAACCCAGTACTTC	CASSENRASGLGTQYF
-	TRBV5-1	-	TRBJ2-3	TGCGCCAGCAGCTCGCAAGGGGACTTTCCTACAGATACGCAGTATTTT	CASSSQGDFPTDTQYF
once	TRBV10-2	TRBD2	TRBJ2-5	TGCGCCAACAGAGAAGGGACTAGCGGGACTCAAGAGACCCAGTACTTC	CANREGTSGTQETQYF
-	TRBV6-1	-	TRBJ2-5	TGTGCCAGCAGTACCCCGGGACTTTATCCGGGGACCCAGTACTTC	CASSTPGLYPGTQYF
few	TRBV5-6	-	TRBJ2-4	TGTGCCAGCAGCTTGGTCAAGGGGATGGGAAACATTCAGTACTTC	CASSLVKGMGNIQYF
-	TRBV4-2	-	TRBJ1-2	TGTGCCAGCAGCCAAGTCTCGGATGGCTACACCTTC	CASSQVSDGYTF